In its sample, the clone carrying this T cell receptor (beta chain) was seen many times. Its antigen is not known. Every sample yielded at least 6 million isolated PBMCs. Primed by a sample-barcoded 5' primer and a J-beta primer mix, a second PCR proceeded for roughly 6 to 12 cycles. MiXCR, applied by TCRdb to the 5' RACE reads, yields one record per CDR3 protein. The table shows more than 1.4 million distinct CDR3 sequences, with around 39% occurring only once. These data belong to a study of blood T cells in healthy people across ages. Study results and caveats: Estimates of diversity drawn from one million T cells were considered underestimates. Older age coincided with a roughly linear decline in TCR beta diversity per million T cells.

The receptor's source is a woman aged 18-29 years in good health. Specimen: blood.

The CDR3 coding sequence is TGTGCCAGCAGTTTCCGGCAGGGAGGGAACTATGGCTACACCTTC. It translates to CASSFRQGGNYGYTF. This chain joins TRBV27 and TRBJ1-2, with a possible D match to TRBD1 (5 bases). The CDR3 sequence is 15 residues long. V was cut by 3 bases and J by 2 bases, with 13 bases left in between. Looked up from germline, CDR1 is MNHEY and CDR2 is SMNVEV (reference sequence).